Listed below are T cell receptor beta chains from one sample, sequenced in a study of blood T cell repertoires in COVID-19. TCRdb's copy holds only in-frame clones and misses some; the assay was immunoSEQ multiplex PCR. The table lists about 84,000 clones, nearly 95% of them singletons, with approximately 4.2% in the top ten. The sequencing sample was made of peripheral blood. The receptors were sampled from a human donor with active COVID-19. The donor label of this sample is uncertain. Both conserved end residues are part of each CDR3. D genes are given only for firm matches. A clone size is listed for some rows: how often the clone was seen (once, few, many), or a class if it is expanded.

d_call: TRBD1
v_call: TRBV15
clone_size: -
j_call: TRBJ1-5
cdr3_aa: CATSRDREGQPQHF
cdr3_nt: TGTGCCACCAGCAGGGACAGGGAAGGGCAGCCCCAGCATTTT

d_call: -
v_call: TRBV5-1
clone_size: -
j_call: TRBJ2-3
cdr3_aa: CASSLGPAADTQYF
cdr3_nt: TGCGCCAGCAGCTTGGGGCCAGCGGCGGATACGCAGTATTTT

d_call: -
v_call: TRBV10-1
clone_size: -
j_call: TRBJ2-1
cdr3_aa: CASSEVRGEQFF
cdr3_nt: TGCGCCAGCAGTGAGGTGCGGGGTGAGCAGTTCTTC

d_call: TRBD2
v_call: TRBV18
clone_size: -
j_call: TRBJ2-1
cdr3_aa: CASSPQLAENEQFF
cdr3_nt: TGTGCCAGCTCACCCCAACTAGCGGAAAATGAGCAGTTCTTC

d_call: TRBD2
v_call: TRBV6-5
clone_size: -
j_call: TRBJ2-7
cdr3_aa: CASSPREAYEQYF
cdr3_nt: TGTGCCAGTTCACCCCGGGAGGCCTACGAGCAGTACTTC

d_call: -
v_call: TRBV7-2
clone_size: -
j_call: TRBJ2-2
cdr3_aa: CASSPHLSGAHTGELFF
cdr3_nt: TGTGCCAGCAGCCCCCACCTTTCGGGAGCCCACACCGGGGAGCTGTTTTTT

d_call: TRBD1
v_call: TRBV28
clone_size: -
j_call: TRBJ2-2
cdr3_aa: CASCRDRASMNTGELFF
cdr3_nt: TGTGCCAGCTGCCGGGACAGGGCGTCCATGAACACCGGGGAGCTGTTTTTT

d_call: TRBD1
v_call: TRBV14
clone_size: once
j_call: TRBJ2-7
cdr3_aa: CASSGTGDFYEQYF
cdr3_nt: TGTGCCAGCAGCGGGACAGGGGATTTCTACGAGCAGTACTTC

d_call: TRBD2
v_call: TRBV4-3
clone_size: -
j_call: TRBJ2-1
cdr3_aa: CASSQTLAGWNEQFF
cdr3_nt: TGCGCCAGCAGCCAGACGCTAGCGGGGTGGAATGAGCAGTTCTTC

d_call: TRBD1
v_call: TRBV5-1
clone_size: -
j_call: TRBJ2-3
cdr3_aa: CASLSEGALTDTQYF
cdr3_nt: TGCGCCAGCCTTTCCGAGGGGGCCCTCACAGATACGCAGTATTTT

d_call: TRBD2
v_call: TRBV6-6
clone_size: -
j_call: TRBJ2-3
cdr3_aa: CASSLMLGTRETDTQYF
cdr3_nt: TGTGCCAGCAGTCTGATGTTAGGGACTAGGGAGACAGATACGCAGTATTTT

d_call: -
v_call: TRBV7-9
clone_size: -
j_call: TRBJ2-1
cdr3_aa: CASSSAMNEQFF
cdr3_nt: TGTGCCAGCAGCTCCGCGATGAATGAGCAGTTCTTC

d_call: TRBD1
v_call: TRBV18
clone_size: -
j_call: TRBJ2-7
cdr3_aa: CASSSQGREQYF
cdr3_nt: TGTGCCAGCTCATCACAGGGGCGAGAGCAGTACTTC

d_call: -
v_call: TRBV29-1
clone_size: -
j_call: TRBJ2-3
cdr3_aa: CSVRQITDTQYF
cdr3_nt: TGCAGCGTCCGACAGATCACAGATACGCAGTATTTT

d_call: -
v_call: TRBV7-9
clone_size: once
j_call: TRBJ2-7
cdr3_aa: CASSSRALTYEQYF
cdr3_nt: TGTGCCAGCAGCTCCAGGGCCTTAACCTACGAGCAGTACTTC

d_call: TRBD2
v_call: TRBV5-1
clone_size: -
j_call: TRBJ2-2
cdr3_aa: CASQTGGGRSTGELFF
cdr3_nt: TGCGCCAGCCAAACGGGAGGCGGGAGGAGCACCGGGGAGCTGTTTTTT

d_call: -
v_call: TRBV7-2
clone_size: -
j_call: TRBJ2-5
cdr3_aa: CASSSSQETQYF
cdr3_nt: TGTGCCAGCAGCTCCAGCCAAGAGACCCAGTACTTC

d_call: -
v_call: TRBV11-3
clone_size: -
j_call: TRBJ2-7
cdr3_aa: CASSPHTLTGPHEQYF
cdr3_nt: TGTGCCAGCAGCCCACATACCTTGACAGGACCCCACGAGCAGTACTTC

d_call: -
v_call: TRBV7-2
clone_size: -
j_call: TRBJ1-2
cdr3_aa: CASSSRGFGYTF
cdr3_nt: TGTGCCAGCAGCTCAAGGGGGTTCGGCTACACCTTC

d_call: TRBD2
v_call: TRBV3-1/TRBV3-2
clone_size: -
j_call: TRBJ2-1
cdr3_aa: CASSLRRLAGGSYEQFF
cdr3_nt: TGTGCCAGCAGCCTCCGCCGACTAGCGGGAGGGTCTTATGAGCAGTTCTTC

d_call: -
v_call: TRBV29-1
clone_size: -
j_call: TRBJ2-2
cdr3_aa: CSVVTGAAGELFF
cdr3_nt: TGCAGCGTTGTAACAGGTGCTGCCGGGGAGCTGTTTTTT

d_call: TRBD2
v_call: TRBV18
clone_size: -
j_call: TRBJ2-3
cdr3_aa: CASSPPPGGIDTQYF
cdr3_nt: TGTGCCAGCTCACCACCGCCGGGGGGAATTGATACGCAGTATTTT

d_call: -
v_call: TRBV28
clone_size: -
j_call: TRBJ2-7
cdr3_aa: CASTGTGTKTYEQYF
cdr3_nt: TGTGCCAGCACCGGGACCGGGACAAAAACCTACGAGCAGTACTTC

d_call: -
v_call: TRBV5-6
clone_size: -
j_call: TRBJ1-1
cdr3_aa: CASSLPYSNTEAFF
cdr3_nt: TGTGCCAGCAGCTTGCCCTACTCGAACACTGAAGCTTTCTTT

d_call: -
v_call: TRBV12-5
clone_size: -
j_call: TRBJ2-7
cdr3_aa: CASGFAPDGAYEQYF
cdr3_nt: TGTGCTAGTGGTTTTGCTCCTGACGGGGCCTACGAGCAGTACTTC

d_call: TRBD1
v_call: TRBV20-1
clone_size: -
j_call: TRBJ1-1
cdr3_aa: CSASGDRVTEAFF
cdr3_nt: TGCAGTGCTAGTGGGGACAGGGTTACTGAAGCTTTCTTT

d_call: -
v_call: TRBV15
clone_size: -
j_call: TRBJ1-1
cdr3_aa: CATSLRQNTEAFF
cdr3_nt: TGTGCCACCAGCCTTCGACAGAACACTGAAGCTTTCTTT

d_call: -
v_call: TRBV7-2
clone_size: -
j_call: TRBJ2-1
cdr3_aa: CASSNKRRGLYNEQFF
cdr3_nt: TGTGCCAGCAGCAATAAACGGAGAGGGCTTTACAATGAGCAGTTCTTC